What follows are 20 T cell receptor beta chains derived from one specimen sequenced in a study of tumor-infiltrating lymphocytes in primary liver carcinoma. The source material, 20-30 mg of unsorted bulk tissue, was used to co-extract RNA and DNA. With a constant-region primer, TCR beta cDNA was made from approximately 520 ng of total RNA. TCR beta libraries came from three nested multiplex PCR rounds using slightly modified ARM-PCR. Amplification in the first two PCR rounds was performed using TRBV1-TRBV30 forward primers and a C-beta reverse primer for approximately 10 cycles each. TCRdb ran MiXCR on the multiplex PCR reads and lists one entry per CDR3 protein. The repertoire holds almost 55,000 distinct CDR3 sequences, with over 65% as singletons. The sample was liver tumor tissue from sampling region 2. The subset here: tumor region T2, inferior pole. These receptors were taken from a man aged 35-49 years with primary liver carcinoma and hepatitis B virus infection.

This clonotype has more than one count but fewer than ten. A much larger clone differs by one base, so this may be a read error. The chain couples TRBV13 to TRBJ1-6; D is perhaps TRBD1 (6 bases). CDR1 is PRHDT, CDR2 FYEKMQ, per germline (reference sequence). CDR3 length equals 15 residues. CDR3 residues: CASSLYGGYNSPPHF. CDR3 bases: TGTGCCAGCAGCTTATATGGGGGCTATAATTCACCCCCCCACTTT. The full variable domain, with the rest looked up from reference TRBV13 and TRBJ1-6, is AAGVIQSPRHLIKEKRETATLKCYPIPRHDTVYWYQQGPGQDPQFLISFYEKMQSDKGSIPDRFSAQQFSDYHSELNMSSLELGDSALYFCASSLYGGYNSPPHFGNGTRLTVT.

This chain connects TRBV11-2 to TRBJ2-6; D gene ambiguous. CDR1 is SGHAT and CDR2 is FQNNGV in the germline V gene. The CDR3 length is 16 residues. Written as DNA, the CDR3 is TGTGTCAGTAGCTTATCGCGCGGAAGAGGGGCCAACGTCCTGACTTTC. This sequence encodes CVSSLSRGRGANVLTF.

The chain has TRBV2 and TRBJ2-5; D gene unclear. The CDR3 has 12 amino acids. Trimming removed 10 bases from V and 2 bases from J, with 11 bases in between. Germline CDR1 SNHLY, CDR2 FYNNEI. The CDR3 region has the DNA TGTGCCACCGACGGGTTTCAAGAGACCCAGTACTTC. Its protein is CATDGFQETQYF.

Only one count was recorded for this clonotype. Given the absence of the conserved phenylalanine or tryptophan at the CDR3 end, a read error is likely. The rearrangement uses TRBV14 and TRBJ2-1; D is unresolved. The J call may be incorrect, as the DNA end agrees better with TRBJ2-4. The CDR3 runs to 17 residues. Per the germline V gene, CDR1 is SGHDN and CDR2 is FVKESK. The CDR3 loop is CASSQGHAPEFQETQYS. The CDR3 DNA is TGTGCCAGCAGCCAAGGCCACGCCCCGGAGTTCCAAGAGACTCAGTACTCC.

In the case of this clonotype: Germline is not matched at one junction end, which may reflect a read error. This sequence joins TRBV6-2 or TRBV6-3 and TRBJ2-7; D uncertain. Germline V gene sequence: CDR1 MNHEY, CDR2 SVGEGT. This CDR3 comprises 13 residues. The DNA of the CDR3 is TGTGCCAGCAATTACTCGTCGGCATCCGAGCAGTACTTC. This gives the protein CASNYSSASEQYF.

This clonotype was found many times. The V and J genes are TRBV29-1 and TRBJ1-1; D unresolved. CDR3 length: 14 amino acids. Germline V gene data show CDR1 as SQVTM and CDR2 as ANQGSEA. V was shortened by 0 bases and J by 1 base, with 9 bases between the two germline ends. The CDR3 sequence: CSVEDRRSNTEAFF. The CDR3 region has the DNA TGCAGCGTTGAAGATCGACGGTCGAACACTGAAGCTTTCTTT.

With regard to this clonotype: The junction differs from germline at one of its ends, possibly a read error. CDR3 in amino acids: CASSFIWDSGSYKQYF. The CDR3 DNA is TGCGCCAGCAGCTTCATTTGGGACTCCGGCTCCTACAAGCAGTACTTC. This chain uses TRBV5-1 with TRBJ2-7, with D maybe TRBD2 (6 bases). Germline CDR1 reads SGHRS; CDR2 reads YFSETQ. The CDR3 runs to 16 residues. Using reference TRBV5-1 and TRBJ2-7 for the parts outside the CDR3, the full variable domain is KAGVTQTPRYLIKTRGQQVTLSCSPISGHRSVSWYQQTPGQGLQFLFEYFSETQRNKGNFPGRFSGRQFSNSRSEMNVSTLELGDSALYLCASSFIWDSGSYKQYFGPGTRLTVT.

As concerns this clonotype: This clone may be a read error of a much larger clone one base away. The chain joins TRBV19 to TRBJ2-2, with no clear D. The length of the CDR3 is 15 residues. Germline values: CDR1 LNHDA, CDR2 SQIVND (reference sequence). The CDR3 DNA reads TGTGCCTGTAGTAAGGGCCTCTCCCAAGGCGGGGAGCTGTTTTTT. Protein product: CACSKGLSQGGELFF.

A remark on this clonotype: The junction departs from germline at one end; a sequencing error may be responsible. This chain uses TRBV6-2 or TRBV6-3 with TRBJ2-6; D not resolved. The CDR3 length is 14 residues. The V gene's germline CDR1 is MNHEY and CDR2 SVGEGT. This chain's CDR3 is CAGSYTSGANVLTF. The CDR3 DNA sequence: TGTGCCGGCAGCTACACCTCTGGGGCCAACGTCCTGACTTTC.

On this clonotype itself: An end of the junction does not agree with germline; a read error may underlie this. V is TRBV4-1 and J is TRBJ1-2; weak D call: TRBD1 (5 bases). The germline V gene encodes CDR1 MGHRA and CDR2 YSYEKL. The CDR3 length is 13 residues. The CDR3 reads CASSETANYVYAF. The CDR3 DNA reads TGCGCCAGTAGCGAGACAGCTAACTATGTCTACGCCTTC.

This clonotype has ten or more counts. The chain employs TRBV10-3 and TRBJ2-3, with D perhaps assigned TRBD1 or TRBD2 (5 bases each). CDR3 size: 18 residues. Trimming took 0 bases from V and 1 from J, leaving 17 bases between them. Germline lookup yields CDR1 ENHRY and CDR2 SYGVKD. The CDR3 bases are TGTGCCATCAGTGAGTCGCTCATAGGGGCCGGGGGCACAGATACGCAGTATTTT. Translated: CAISESLIGAGGTDTQYF.

On this clonotype itself: It is likely a read error, because the conserved phenylalanine at the end of the CDR3 is missing. The chain carries TRBV29-1 and TRBJ2-3, with a tentative D call TRBD1 (5 bases). V was cut by 2 bases and J by 9 bases, with 18 bases left in between. Germline CDR1 is SQVTM and CDR2 is ANQGSEA. This CDR3 has 14 residues. CDR3 in amino acids: CSVESRDGTDTQYL. The CDR3 bases are TGCAGCGTTGAAAGCAGGGATGGCACTGACACGCAGTATTTG.

This clonotype was seen once. At one boundary the junction diverges from the germline segment, which might be a read error. This rearrangement joins TRBV29-1 to TRBJ2-5; D is unclear. Per germline, CDR1 SQVTM and CDR2 ANQGSEA. The CDR3 covers 17 residues. The CDR3 DNA is TGCAGCGTTGTACTTTTCGGCGGTCTAGTGCAACGAGAGACCCTGTACTTC. As protein: CSVVLFGGLVQRETLYF.

A word on this clonotype: Mismatch with germline at one junction end may stem from a read error. This chain connects TRBV4-1 to TRBJ2-2, with 7 positions matching TRBD1. CDR3 length equals 15 residues. Per the germline V gene, CDR1 is MGHRA and CDR2 is YSYEKL. The CDR3 reads CASSLRQGEAGKLFF. The CDR3 nucleotides read TGCGCTAGCAGCCTGAGACAGGGAGAAGCCGGGAAGCTGTTTTTT.

There are a few counts of this clonotype. The chain couples TRBV2 to TRBJ2-7; no definite D call. The V end lost 6 bases, the J end lost 3 bases, and 6 bases lay between the germline ends. Germline CDR1 and CDR2: SNHLY and FYNNEI. The CDR3 contains 11 residues. DNA for the CDR3: TGTGCCAGCAGACCTTTCTACGAGCAGTACTTC. Protein product: CASRPFYEQYF.

Comment on this clonotype: Germline is not matched at one junction end, which may reflect a read error. The gene calls are TRBV6-5 and TRBJ1-4, with 9 bases lining up with TRBD1. The CDR3 has 14 amino acids. The germline V gene encodes CDR1 MNHEY and CDR2 SVGAGI. The CDR3 sequence is CASRTGGGDEKPFF. The CDR3 DNA is TGTGCAAGCAGAACAGGGGGCGGTGATGAAAAACCGTTTTTT.

The chain uses TRBV5-5 and TRBJ1-6; D is unresolved. Germline loops: CDR1 SGHKS, CDR2 YYEKEE (reference sequence). The CDR3 has 13 residues. V lost 4 bases and J lost 9, with 11 bases in between. The CDR3 bases are TGTGCCAGCAGCCCTGGATTTGGTTCACCCCTCCACTTT. Amino acids: CASSPGFGSPLHF.

In regard to this clonotype: A much bigger clone sits one base away, suggesting this may be a read error. V gene TRBV20-1 combines with J gene TRBJ2-3; the match to TRBD2 covers 14 bases. The CDR3 is 16 amino acids. V shed 7 bases and J 3 bases; nucleotides not matched to a gene: 9. Germline CDR1 and CDR2: DFQATT and SNEGSKA (reference sequence). The CDR3 nucleotides are TGCAGTGTTAAAAGGACTAGCGGGAGGCCGACAGATACGCAGTATTTT. The encoded protein is CSVKRTSGRPTDTQYF.

A note on this clonotype: This CDR3 fails to terminate in the conserved phenylalanine or tryptophan, so it likely reflects a read error. The rearrangement links TRBV29-1 to TRBJ2-5; TRBD2 agrees at 7 bases. Losses at the gene ends were 8 bases for V and 5 bases for J; bases not matched to a gene: 11. The CDR3 totals 13 residues. CDR1 is SQVTM and CDR2 is ANQGSEA in the germline V gene. The CDR3 DNA reads TGCAGCATTGGTGGGAGGGCCGCTGAGACCCAGTACCTT. Its protein is CSIGGRAAETQYL.

J is TRBJ2-5 and V is TRBV5-4, with TRBD2 as a possible D gene (5 bases). There are 15 residues in the CDR3. Per the germline V gene, CDR1 is SGHNT and CDR2 is YYREEE (reference sequence). The CDR3 DNA reads as TGTACAAGCAGCCCGACCGGAGCGGACCAAGAGACCCAGTACTTC. Its protein product is CTSSPTGADQETQYF.